The TCR beta chain under discussion was sequenced for a study of sequential checkpoint blockade in melanoma. Study as a whole: Arm A got nivolumab then ipilimumab; arm B the reverse, 1:1.

Profiled with immunoSEQ multiplex PCR; TCRdb holds only in-frame clones, not every one. In the table there are about 4,000 clones, roughly a fifth of which are singletons. The CDR3 is made up of 15 amino acids. CDR1 SGHNT and CDR2 YENEEA come from the germline V gene. With V trimmed by 2 bases and J by 4 bases, 5 bases remained unmatched. Treatment specified: randomized to nivolumab then ipilimumab (arm A) or the reverse (arm B). In its sample, this clone was seen many times. The TCR was taken from a human patient with melanoma. Some clones in this sample may be carry-over from other donors' samples. Here the sequenced sample was tumor tissue (inferred from file names), taken from a patient given nivolumab and ipilimumab in sequence. The rearrangement uses TRBV11-3 and TRBJ2-3; 8 bases map to TRBD2. DNA of the CDR3: TGTGCCAGCAGCTTAATACAGCGGGGGTCAGATACGCAGTATTTT. Its translation: CASSLIQRGSDTQYF.